These T cell receptor beta chains were read from a single sample in a study of T cells in Graves' hyperthyroidism and ophthalmopathy. TCRdb redid the calling of the multiplex PCR reads with MiXCR, one entry per CDR3 protein. The sample lists approximately 510,000 distinct CDR3 sequences, 35% to 50% occurring once. The specimen sequenced was peripheral blood or thyroid tissue (not recorded which). The receptors come from an adult woman with Graves' disease, either hyperthyroidism or ophthalmopathy (not recorded which). Each CDR3 is given with its conserved first and last residue. Fields, in order: D gene, V gene, J gene, clone size, CDR3 DNA, CDR3 protein. The D gene is left open where the match is weak. Clone size, where shown, is once, few, many, or a class for clones that have expanded.

TRBD1	TRBV19	TRBJ1-2	once	TGTGCCAGTAGCACCGGGACAGACACAGTCTATGGCTACACCTTC	CASSTGTDTVYGYTF
NA	TRBV29-1	TRBJ1-1	NA	TGCAGCGTTGTTCGGGGGGACACTGAAGCTTTCTTT	CSVVRGDTEAFF
NA	TRBV10-3	TRBJ2-7	NA	TGTGCCATCAGTGAGAGGGGGGACAACTCCTACGAGCAGTACTTC	CAISERGDNSYEQYF
TRBD1	TRBV5-1	TRBJ1-1	NA	TGCGCCAGCAGCTTGTTGGGACAGGGGCTAAACACTGAAGCTTTCTTT	CASSLLGQGLNTEAFF
TRBD2	TRBV10-3	TRBJ2-7	many	TGTGCCATCTCCCGGCCACGGGAGGCACACTACGAGCAGTACTTC	CAISRPREAHYEQYF
NA	TRBV20-1	TRBJ2-5	NA	TGCAGTGCTAGAGAATCCGCCCGTCAAGAGACCCAGTACTTC	CSARESARQETQYF
TRBD1	TRBV7-9	TRBJ1-1	NA	TGTGCCAGCAGCCCGCCGGACAGGCCTGAAGCTTTCTTT	CASSPPDRPEAFF
NA	TRBV28	TRBJ2-6	NA	TGTGCCAGCAGACCCACAGGCCATTCCGGGGCCAACGTCCTGACTTTC	CASRPTGHSGANVLTF
TRBD1	TRBV29-1	TRBJ1-6	many	TGCAGCGTTGGAGGGGGCGAGGGGAATTCACCCCTCCACTTT	CSVGGGEGNSPLHF
NA	TRBV7-2	TRBJ2-7	many	TGTGCCAGCAGCCCCCGGACAGTCGGCTCCAGGGAGCAGTACTTC	CASSPRTVGSREQYF